The 5 T cell receptor beta chains presented below share a single source sample, sequenced in a study of patients and donors after allogeneic stem cell transplantation. TCRdb re-derived calls from the RT-PCR reads in MiXCR, one entry per CDR3 protein. Among about 960,000 distinct CDR3 sequences, more than 15% were seen once, and the ten largest hold 5% to 7.5%. The sequenced sample consisted of blood, either unsorted or a sorted T cell fraction (not recorded which). The receptors stem from a human donor who was either an allogeneic HSCT recipient or a stem cell or donor lymphocyte infusion donor (not recorded which). It is not recorded whose cells these are; they may come from a transplant donor.

The chain recombines TRBV20-1 with TRBJ1-5; 7 nucleotides match TRBD1. The CDR3 is 14 amino acids. Germline values: CDR1 DFQATT, CDR2 SNEGSKA (reference sequence). The trim removed 6 bases at V and 1 base at J, leaving 6 bases unmatched. The CDR3 loop is CSALDRVSNQPQHF. In DNA form, the CDR3 reads TGCAGTGCCCTAGACAGGGTGAGCAATCAGCCCCAGCATTTT.

The rearrangement uses TRBV24-1 and TRBJ2-3, with 9 bases aligning to TRBD1. The CDR3 has 17 residues. V shed 5 bases and J 5 bases; nucleotides not matched to a gene: 13. CDR1 and CDR2 from the germline V gene are KGHDR and SFDVKD. CDR3 amino acids: CATSVPPGQGPVDTQYF. CDR3 coding DNA: TGTGCCACCAGTGTCCCACCGGGACAGGGACCCGTAGATACGCAGTATTTT.

This clonotype was counted a few times. The V gene is TRBV5-1, the J gene TRBJ2-1; 10 bases map to TRBD2. After removal of 2 bases from V and 2 bases from J, the junction contained 7 bases not matched to a gene. The V gene's germline CDR1 is SGHRS and CDR2 YFSETQ. The CDR3 totals 17 residues. CDR3 DNA sequence: TGCGCCAGCAGCTTACGGACTAGCGGAACTACCTACAATGAGCAGTTCTTC. It encodes CASSLRTSGTTYNEQFF.

This clonotype was seen a few times. The rearrangement joins TRBV20-1 to TRBJ1-5, with D possibly TRBD1 on 5 matching bases. V was cut by 6 bases and J by 5 bases, with 11 bases left in between. From germline, CDR1 is DFQATT and CDR2 SNEGSKA (reference sequence). The CDR3 totals 12 residues. This CDR3 is CSAQMGDQPQHF. CDR3 nucleotide sequence: TGCAGTGCCCAGATGGGGGATCAGCCCCAGCATTTT.

This clonotype was seen at least ten times. The chain recombines TRBV20-1 with TRBJ2-2, with 8 bases aligning to TRBD1. This CDR3 has 14 amino acids. V shed 3 bases and J 2 bases; nucleotides not matched to a gene: 2. Per the germline V gene, CDR1 is DFQATT and CDR2 is SNEGSKA (reference sequence). For the CDR3, the DNA is TGCAGTGCTAGTGACAGGGGTAACACCGGGGAGCTGTTTTTT. This codes for CSASDRGNTGELFF.